This TCR beta chain is drawn from a study of low-dose radiotherapy and immunotherapy resistance in tumors. The wider study: The fractionation for Cohort 1 was 0.5 Gy per fraction every 2 weeks, totaling 6.5 Gy. Each patient was administered nivolumab intravenously at 240 mg, which was a flat dose, every two weeks, along with intravenous ipilimumab at 1 mg/kg every six weeks.

First-strand cDNA relied on TRAV- and TRBV-specific primers spanning alpha and beta chains. The authors ran around 22 PCR cycles to amplify TCRs with a constant-region primer and V-primer adapter. Using its own MiXCR run on the reads, TCRdb lists one record per CDR3 protein. The sample holds under 75,000 distinct CDR3 sequences, around a quarter seen once. This clonotype was seen repeatedly, ten times or more. Germline V CDR1 and CDR2: SGHVS, FQNEAQ. Trimming pared 5 bases from V and 5 bases from J, leaving 18 bases between. The CDR3 is made up of 15 amino acids. Time point indicated: after trial treatment. Treatment specified: LDRT plus nivolumab, ipilimumab, low-dose cyclophosphamide and aspirin (RACIN trial). The donors' regimen was nivolumab, ipilimumab, aspirin, low-dose cyclophosphamide and low-dose radiotherapy.

This sequence joins TRBV7-8 and TRBJ1-1; perhaps TRBD1 as D (5 bases). This receptor was obtained from a male donor with prostate cancer. Sequenced material: PBMCs, taken after low-dose radiotherapy plus immunotherapy. The CDR3 nucleotides are TGTGCCAGCAGCCCTTTCGAGGGACCGTTTACTGAAGCTTTCTTT. Amino acids: CASSPFEGPFTEAFF.